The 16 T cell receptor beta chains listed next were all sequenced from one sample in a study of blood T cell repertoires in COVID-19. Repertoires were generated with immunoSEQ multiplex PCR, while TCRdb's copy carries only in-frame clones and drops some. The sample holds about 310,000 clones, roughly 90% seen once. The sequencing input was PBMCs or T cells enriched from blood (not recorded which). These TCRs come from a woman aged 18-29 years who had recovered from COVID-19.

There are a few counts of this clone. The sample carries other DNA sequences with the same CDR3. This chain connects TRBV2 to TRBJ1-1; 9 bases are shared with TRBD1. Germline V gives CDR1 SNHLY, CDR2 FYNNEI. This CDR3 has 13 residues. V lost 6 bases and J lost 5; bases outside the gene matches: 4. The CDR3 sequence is CASRGQGSTEAFF. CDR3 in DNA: TGTGCCAGCAGGGGACAGGGAAGTACTGAAGCTTTCTTT.

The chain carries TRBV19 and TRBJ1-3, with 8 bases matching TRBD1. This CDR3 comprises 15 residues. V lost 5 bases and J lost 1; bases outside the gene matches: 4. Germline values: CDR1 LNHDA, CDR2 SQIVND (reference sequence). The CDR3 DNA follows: TGTGCCAGTAGTTTCCGGACAGGGTCTGGAAACACCATATATTTT. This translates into CASSFRTGSGNTIYF.

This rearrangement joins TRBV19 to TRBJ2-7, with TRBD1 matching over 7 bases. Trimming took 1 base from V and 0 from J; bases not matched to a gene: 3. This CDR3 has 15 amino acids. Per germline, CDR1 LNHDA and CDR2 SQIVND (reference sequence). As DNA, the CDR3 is TGTGCCAGTAGTATAGGACAGGGCAGCTCCTACGAGCAGTACTTC. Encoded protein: CASSIGQGSSYEQYF.

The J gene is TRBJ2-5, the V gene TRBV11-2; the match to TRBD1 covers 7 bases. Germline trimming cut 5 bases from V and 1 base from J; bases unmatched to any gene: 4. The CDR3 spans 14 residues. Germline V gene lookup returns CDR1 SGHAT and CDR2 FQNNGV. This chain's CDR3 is CASSPKGAQETQYF. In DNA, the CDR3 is TGTGCCAGCAGCCCAAAGGGGGCCCAAGAGACCCAGTACTTC.

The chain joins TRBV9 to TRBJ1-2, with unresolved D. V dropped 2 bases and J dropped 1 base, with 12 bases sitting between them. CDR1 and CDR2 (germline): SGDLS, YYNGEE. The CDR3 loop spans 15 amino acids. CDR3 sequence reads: CASSVSVQSNYGYTF. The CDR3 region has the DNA TGTGCCAGCAGCGTTAGTGTACAGAGTAACTATGGCTACACCTTC.

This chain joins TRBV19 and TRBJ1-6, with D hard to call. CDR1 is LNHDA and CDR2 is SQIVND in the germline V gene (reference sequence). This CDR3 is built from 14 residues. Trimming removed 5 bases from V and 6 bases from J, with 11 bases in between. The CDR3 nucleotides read TGTGCCAGTAGTCCTCTTGGGAGTAATTCACCCCTCCACTTT. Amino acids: CASSPLGSNSPLHF.

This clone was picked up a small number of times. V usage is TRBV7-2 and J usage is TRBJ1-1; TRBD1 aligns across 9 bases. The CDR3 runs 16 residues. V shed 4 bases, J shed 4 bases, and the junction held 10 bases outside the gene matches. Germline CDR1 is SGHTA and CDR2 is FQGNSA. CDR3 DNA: TGTGCCAGCAGCTGGGGCGTGACAGGGGGAGGCACTGAAGCTTTCTTT. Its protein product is CASSWGVTGGGTEAFF. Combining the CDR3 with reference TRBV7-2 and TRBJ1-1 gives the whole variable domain GAGVSQSPSNKVTEKGKDVELRCDPISGHTALYWYRQSLGQGLEFLIYFQGNSAPDKSGLPSDRFSAERTGGSVSTLTIQRTQQEDSAVYLCASSWGVTGGGTEAFFGQGTRLTVV.

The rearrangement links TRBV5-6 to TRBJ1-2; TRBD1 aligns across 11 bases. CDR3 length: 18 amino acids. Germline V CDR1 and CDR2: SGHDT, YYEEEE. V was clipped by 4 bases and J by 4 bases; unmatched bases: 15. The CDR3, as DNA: TGTGCCAGCAGCACGGGACAGGGGGGAAACCTTCTCAGCTATGGCTACACCTTC. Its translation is CASSTGQGGNLLSYGYTF.

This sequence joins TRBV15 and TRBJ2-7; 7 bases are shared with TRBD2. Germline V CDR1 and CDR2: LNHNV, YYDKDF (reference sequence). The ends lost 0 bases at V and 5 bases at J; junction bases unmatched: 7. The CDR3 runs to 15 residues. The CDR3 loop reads CATSRDGAGVNEQYF. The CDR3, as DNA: TGTGCCACCAGCAGAGATGGGGCGGGGGTGAACGAGCAGTACTTC.

CDR3 in amino acids: CASSTDRGPGYTF. The DNA of the CDR3 is TGTGCCAGCAGCACCGACAGGGGGCCTGGCTACACCTTC. The chain uses TRBV5-4 and TRBJ1-2, with 10 bases that match TRBD1. V lost 4 bases to trimming and J lost 7 bases; unmatched junction nucleotides: 4. The CDR3 has 13 amino acids. Germline CDR1 is SGHNT and CDR2 is YYREEE (reference sequence).

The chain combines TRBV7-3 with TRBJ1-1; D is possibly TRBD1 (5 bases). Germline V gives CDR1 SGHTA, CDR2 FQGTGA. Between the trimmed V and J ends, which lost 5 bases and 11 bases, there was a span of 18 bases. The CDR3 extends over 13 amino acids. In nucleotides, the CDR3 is TGTGCCAGCAGCCCCCAGCAGGGTCATGGGGCTTTCTTT. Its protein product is CASSPQQGHGAFF.

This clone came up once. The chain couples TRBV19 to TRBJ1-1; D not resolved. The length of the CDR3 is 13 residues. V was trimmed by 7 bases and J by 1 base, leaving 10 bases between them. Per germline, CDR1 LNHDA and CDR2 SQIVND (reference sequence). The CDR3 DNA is TGTGCCAGTACCTCTAGCGGGAACACTGAAGCTTTCTTT. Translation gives CASTSSGNTEAFF.

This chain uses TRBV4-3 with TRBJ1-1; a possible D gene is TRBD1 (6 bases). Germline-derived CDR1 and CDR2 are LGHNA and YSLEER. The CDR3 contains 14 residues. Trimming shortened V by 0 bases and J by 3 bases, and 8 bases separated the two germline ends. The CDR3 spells CASSQDQGYTEAFF. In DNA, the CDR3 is TGCGCCAGCAGCCAAGATCAGGGGTACACTGAAGCTTTCTTT.

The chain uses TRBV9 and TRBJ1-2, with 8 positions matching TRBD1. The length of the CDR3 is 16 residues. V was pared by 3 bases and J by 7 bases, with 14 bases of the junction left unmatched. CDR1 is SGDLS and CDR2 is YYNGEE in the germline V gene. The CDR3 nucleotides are TGTGCCAGCAGCGCCCACTCGACAGGGGTTATCGTTGGCTACACCTTC. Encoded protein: CASSAHSTGVIVGYTF. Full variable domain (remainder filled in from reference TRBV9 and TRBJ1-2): DSGVTQTPKHLITATGQRVTLRCSPRSGDLSVYWYQQSLDQGLQFLIQYYNGEERAKGNILERFSAQQFPDLHSELNLSSLELGDSALYFCASSAHSTGVIVGYTFGSGTRLTVV.

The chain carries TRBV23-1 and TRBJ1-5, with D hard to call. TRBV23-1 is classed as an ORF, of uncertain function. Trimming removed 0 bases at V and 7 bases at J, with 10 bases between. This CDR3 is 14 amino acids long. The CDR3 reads CASSQSHSGQPQHF. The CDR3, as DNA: TGCGCCAGCAGTCAATCACACTCAGGACAGCCCCAGCATTTT.

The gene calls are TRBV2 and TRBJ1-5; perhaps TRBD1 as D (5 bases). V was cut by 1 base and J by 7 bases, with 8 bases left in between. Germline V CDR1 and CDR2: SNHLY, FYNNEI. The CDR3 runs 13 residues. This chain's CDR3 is CASSEEGIQPQHF. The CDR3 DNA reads TGTGCCAGCAGTGAAGAGGGGATCCAGCCCCAGCATTTT.